The 32 T cell receptor beta chains below all came from one sample that was sequenced in a study of control samples from healthy donors and cancer patients. Clones were read by immunoSEQ multiplex PCR, and TCRdb kept only the in-frame ones, dropping some. In the table there are approximately 170,000 clones, roughly 89% of which are singletons. Sequencing used blood. Receptors originate from a woman in her 30s in good health.

A note on this clone: An end of the junction differs from the germline gene, which may be a read error. This chain uses TRBV6-5 with TRBJ2-5; D uncertain. This CDR3 region has 13 residues. Germline V CDR1 and CDR2: MNHEY, SVGAGI. CDR3 sequence reads: CAGSYVGQETQYF. The CDR3 DNA sequence: TGTGCCGGCAGTTACGTGGGACAAGAGACCCAGTACTTC.

The rearrangement joins TRBV18 to TRBJ1-5; 9 bases fit TRBD1. Germline-derived CDR1 and CDR2 are KGHSH and LQKENI. V shed 3 bases, J shed 2 bases, and the junction held 5 bases outside the gene matches. The CDR3 runs 16 residues. The CDR3 region is CASSPGQGIGNQPQHF. The CDR3 region has the DNA TGTGCCAGCTCACCCGGACAGGGGATCGGCAATCAGCCCCAGCATTTT.

This chain uses TRBV6-5 with TRBJ2-7, with 10 bases fitting TRBD1. This CDR3 spans 15 amino acids. Germline V lookup: CDR1 MNHEY, CDR2 SVGAGI. Losses at the gene ends were 6 bases for V and 2 bases for J; bases not matched to a gene: 7. In DNA form, the CDR3 reads TGTGCCAGCAGAGGGGACAGGGGAAAGACCTACGAGCAGTACTTC. Encoded protein: CASRGDRGKTYEQYF.

This clone has a handful of counts. The sample holds other DNA sequences that translate to the same CDR3. The chain joins TRBV11-1 to TRBJ1-2; TRBD1 agrees at 8 bases. Germline values: CDR1 SGHAT, CDR2 FQDESV (reference sequence). V was pared by 5 bases and J by 8 bases, with 7 bases of the junction left unmatched. CDR3 length: 13 amino acids. The CDR3 DNA reads TGTGCCAGCAGCCCGGACAGGGCTGGAGGCTACACCTTC. Protein product: CASSPDRAGGYTF.

CDR3 protein: CASSPDQDTDTQYF. The CDR3 region has the DNA TGTGCCAGCTCACCGGACCAGGACACAGATACGCAGTATTTT. The chain is built from TRBV18 and TRBJ2-3; D is undetermined. In germline, CDR1 is KGHSH, CDR2 LQKENI. The CDR3 covers 14 residues. Trimming stripped 3 bases from V and 2 bases from J, with 9 bases between.

The V gene is TRBV4-2, the J gene TRBJ2-1; 11 bases agree with TRBD2. This CDR3 is 15 amino acids long. Germline V gene sequence: CDR1 LGHNA, CDR2 YNFKEQ. V shed 1 base and J 7 bases; nucleotides not matched to a gene: 3. The CDR3 sequence: CASSQGSGGANEQFF. CDR3 DNA: TGTGCCAGCAGCCAAGGTAGCGGGGGGGCAAATGAGCAGTTCTTC.

The chain carries TRBV21-1 and TRBJ1-1. TRBV21-1 is given as a pseudogene. The CDR3 runs 15 residues. The CDR3 here is CASSLQTRGGTEAFF. As DNA, the CDR3 is TGTGCCAGCAGCCTTCAGACCAGGGGGGGAACTGAAGCTTTCTTT.

As to this clone: Other DNA sequences from this sample encode an identical CDR3 as well. V is TRBV18 and J is TRBJ1-2, with 7 bases aligning to TRBD1. V was clipped by 3 bases and J by 3 bases; unmatched bases: 1. The CDR3 is 13 residues long. CDR1 KGHSH and CDR2 LQKENI come from the germline V gene. The CDR3 here is CASSPDRDYGYTF. The CDR3 DNA sequence: TGTGCCAGCTCACCCGACAGGGACTATGGCTACACCTTC.

The chain carries TRBV3-1 (or the pseudogene TRBV3-2) and TRBJ2-3; 9 nucleotides line up with TRBD2. V lost 4 bases, J lost 7 bases, and 6 bases stayed unmatched. Germline V lookup: CDR1 LGHDT, CDR2 YNNKEL (reference sequence). This CDR3 spans 14 amino acids. This CDR3 reads CASSRGGGANTQYF. DNA for the CDR3: TGTGCCAGCAGCCGGGGCGGGGGGGCGAATACGCAGTATTTT.

The rearrangement uses TRBV11-1 and TRBJ2-7, with 8 bases fitting TRBD1. CDR3 size: 14 residues. V gave up 5 bases and J gave up 4 bases; unmatched junction bases: 7. Germline-derived CDR1 and CDR2 are SGHAT and FQDESV (reference sequence). The DNA of the CDR3 is TGTGCCAGCAGCGCCCAGGGGGCCGGGTACGAGCAGTACTTC. Translated, it gives CASSAQGAGYEQYF.

The chain links TRBV4-3 to TRBJ2-1, with 12 bases lining up with TRBD2. Per germline, CDR1 LGHNA and CDR2 YSLEER. This CDR3 spans 15 amino acids. Trimming cost V 4 bases and J 5 bases; bases outside gene matches: 3. The CDR3 DNA sequence: TGCGCCAGCAGCCTGGGACTAGCGGGTGACAATGAGCAGTTCTTC. This translates into CASSLGLAGDNEQFF.

This chain joins TRBV5-3 and TRBJ1-2; D ambiguous. TRBV5-3 is known as an ORF, though its function is uncertain. The CDR3 totals 12 residues. The V gene lost 0 bases and the J gene lost 3 bases, with 3 bases spanning the gap. The CDR3 region has the DNA TGTGCCAGAAGCTTGGCTGACTATGGCTACACCTTC. It specifies CARSLADYGYTF.

The chain combines TRBV5-8 with TRBJ2-1; D not resolved. Germline values: CDR1 SGHTS, CDR2 YDEGEE. This CDR3 contains 15 residues. V lost 0 bases, J lost 2 bases, and 9 bases lay in between. The CDR3 loop is CASSLVATTYNEQFF. In DNA form, the CDR3 reads TGTGCCAGCAGCTTGGTTGCGACCACCTACAATGAGCAGTTCTTC.

The chain carries TRBV19 and TRBJ1-4; 8 bases line up with TRBD1. The CDR3 runs to 13 residues. Germline lookup yields CDR1 LNHDA and CDR2 SQIVND (reference sequence). Losses at the gene ends were 10 bases for V and 7 bases for J; bases not matched to a gene: 8. The CDR3: CATHRDRREKLFF. The CDR3 DNA reads as TGTGCCACTCACCGGGACAGGCGTGAAAAACTGTTTTTT. Based on the CDR3 plus reference TRBV19 and TRBJ1-4, the full variable domain is DGGITQSPKYLFRKEGQNVTLSCEQNLNHDAMYWYRQDPGQGLRLIYYSQIVNDFQKGDIAEGYSVSREKKESFPLTVTSAQKNPTAFYLCATHRDRREKLFFGSGTQLSVL.

The chain employs TRBV7-2 and TRBJ1-2, with 8 bases matching TRBD1. The CDR3 sequence is 14 residues long. V lost 5 bases, J lost 7 bases, and 9 bases stayed unmatched. The germline V gene has CDR1 SGHTA and CDR2 FQGNSA. The CDR3 region is CASSPTTGAAGYTF. In nucleotides, the CDR3 is TGTGCCAGCAGCCCAACGACAGGGGCGGCTGGCTACACCTTC.

This clone has only one observation. V usage is TRBV6-4 and J usage is TRBJ2-2; 8 nucleotides line up with TRBD2. Trimming at V came to 5 bases and at J to 6 bases, leaving 5 bases not matched to a gene. Germline V gene lookup returns CDR1 MRHNA and CDR2 SNTAGT. This CDR3 spans 14 amino acids. CDR3 coding DNA: TGTGCCAGCAGTTTTCGGGAGGGCCCCGGGGAGCTGTTTTTT. Protein product: CASSFREGPGELFF.

This sequence joins TRBV6-5 and TRBJ2-3; D unresolved. Germline values: CDR1 MNHEY, CDR2 SVGAGI. CDR3 length: 16 residues. Trimming pared 1 base from V and 0 bases from J, leaving 11 bases between. The CDR3 DNA is TGTGCCAGCAGTTACTACCACCCTCCTAGCACAGATACGCAGTATTTT. Encoded protein: CASSYYHPPSTDTQYF.

V and J are TRBV29-1 and TRBJ2-7; 9 bases map to TRBD2. There are 13 residues in the CDR3. Germline assignment: CDR1 SQVTM and CDR2 ANQGSEA. Trimming at V came to 4 bases and at J to 2 bases, leaving 3 bases not matched to a gene. CDR3 DNA sequence: TGCAGCGTTGGGGCGGGAGGGCCCTACGAGCAGTACTTC. Protein sequence: CSVGAGGPYEQYF.

The chain carries TRBV15 and TRBJ1-4, with unresolved D. This CDR3 has 16 residues. Trimming stripped 0 bases from V and 0 bases from J, with 8 bases between. From germline, CDR1 is LNHNV and CDR2 YYDKDF (reference sequence). The CDR3 sequence is CATSRDPSATNEKLFF. CDR3 in DNA: TGTGCCACCAGCAGAGATCCGTCAGCAACTAATGAAAAACTGTTTTTT.

This clone was seen more than once but under ten times. This chain links TRBV9 with TRBJ2-3, with 10 bases matching TRBD1. After removal of 3 bases from V and 3 bases from J, the junction contained 4 bases not matched to a gene. Germline V gene sequence: CDR1 SGDLS, CDR2 YYNGEE. The length of the CDR3 is 15 residues. The CDR3 is CASSDDRGRTDTQYF. CDR3 nucleotides: TGTGCCAGCAGCGACGACAGGGGGCGGACAGATACGCAGTATTTT.

The CDR3 here is CASSLTSSYNEQFF. CDR3 coding DNA: TGTGCCAGCAGCTTAACTAGCTCCTACAATGAGCAGTTCTTC. The J gene is TRBJ2-1, the V gene TRBV7-9; possibly TRBD2 for D (5 bases). The CDR3 is 14 amino acids. The V gene's germline CDR1 is SEHNR and CDR2 FQNEAQ (reference sequence). The V end lost 2 bases, the J end lost 0 bases, and 5 bases lay between the germline ends. The full variable domain, completed using reference TRBV7-9 and TRBJ2-1, is DTGVSQNPRHKITKRGQNVTFRCDPISEHNRLYWYRQTLGQGPEFLTYFQNEAQLEKSRLLSDRFSAERPKGSFSTLEIQRTEQGDSAMYLCASSLTSSYNEQFFGPGTRLTVL.

The chain recombines TRBV5-1 with TRBJ1-4, with 7 bases matching TRBD1. V was clipped by 1 base and J by 4 bases; unmatched bases: 7. Germline CDR1 SGHRS, CDR2 YFSETQ. The CDR3 covers 16 residues. In nucleotides, the CDR3 is TGCGCCAGCAGCTTGACTACAGGGGTACTTAATGAAAAACTGTTTTTT. Translating it yields CASSLTTGVLNEKLFF.

This clone was detected only once. DNA for the CDR3: TGTGCCAGTAGTCTAAGGGGGCCGGAGGGCTACACCTTC. Protein: CASSLRGPEGYTF. The chain is built from TRBV19 and TRBJ1-2, with TRBD1 matching 7 bases. Per germline, CDR1 LNHDA and CDR2 SQIVND (reference sequence). The CDR3 has 13 amino acids. V shed 5 bases, J shed 8 bases, and the junction held 8 bases outside the gene matches.

As to this clone: This sample also contains other DNA sequences that code for the same CDR3. The genes are TRBV9 and TRBJ2-7, with 9 positions matching TRBD2. The CDR3 length is 15 residues. CDR1 is SGDLS and CDR2 is YYNGEE in the germline V gene. Trimming cost V 1 base and J 5 bases; bases outside gene matches: 7. DNA of the CDR3: TGTGCCAGCAGCGTAAGATTTAGCGGGGGTCACGAGCAGTACTTC. Its protein product is CASSVRFSGGHEQYF.

This chain uses TRBV3-1 (or the pseudogene TRBV3-2) with TRBJ2-2; 14 bases fit TRBD2. Per the germline V gene, CDR1 is LGHDT and CDR2 is YNNKEL (reference sequence). This CDR3 spans 18 amino acids. V trimming: 1 base; J trimming: 3 bases; junction bases outside the gene matches: 4. The CDR3 loop is CASSQGLAGGLYTGELFF. CDR3 DNA: TGTGCCAGCAGCCAAGGACTAGCGGGAGGGCTGTACACCGGGGAGCTGTTTTTT.

This chain connects TRBV6-1 to TRBJ2-2; the D gene is possibly TRBD1 (6 bases). The V end lost 2 bases, the J end lost 6 bases, and 10 bases lay between the germline ends. This CDR3 contains 14 residues. CDR1 is MNHNS, CDR2 SASEGT, per germline. Here the CDR3 reads CASSESRGSGELFF. The DNA for the CDR3 is TGTGCCAGCAGTGAATCCAGGGGCTCCGGGGAGCTGTTTTTT.

This clone was seen just once. The chain couples TRBV3-1 (or the pseudogene TRBV3-2) to TRBJ2-2, with TRBD1 matching 9 bases. J lost 2 bases, V lost 0 bases, and 7 bases had no gene match. CDR1 and CDR2 (germline): LGHDT, YNNKEL (reference sequence). The CDR3 consists of 18 residues. The CDR3 DNA reads TGTGCCAGCAGCCAAGAAGGGGACAGGGCCCTTAACACCGGGGAGCTGTTTTTT. It yields the protein CASSQEGDRALNTGELFF.

This chain uses TRBV7-9 with TRBJ1-5; D ambiguous. The germline gives CDR1 SEHNR, CDR2 FQNEAQ (reference sequence). The CDR3 covers 13 residues. Trimming shortened V by 2 bases and J by 3 bases, and 5 bases separated the two germline ends. The CDR3 reads CASSLQANQPQHF. CDR3 sequence (DNA): TGTGCCAGCAGCTTACAGGCCAATCAGCCCCAGCATTTT.

This rearrangement joins TRBV2 to TRBJ2-3; 7 positions agree with TRBD1. This CDR3 contains 15 residues. Germline V gene sequence: CDR1 SNHLY, CDR2 FYNNEI. The V gene end was trimmed by 5 bases and the J gene end by 2 bases; junction bases not matched to a gene: 7. The CDR3 DNA reads TGTGCCAGCAGTCCACAGGGGTTCCCCACAGATACGCAGTATTTT. It encodes CASSPQGFPTDTQYF.

J is TRBJ2-5 and V is TRBV6-2 or TRBV6-3; 9 bases line up with TRBD2. The CDR3 sequence is 15 residues long. Trimming cost V 3 bases and J 4 bases; bases outside gene matches: 6. Germline lookup yields CDR1 MNHEY and CDR2 SVGEGT. The CDR3 DNA follows: TGTGCCAGCAGTTATTCTAGCGGGAAGGGAGAGACCCAGTACTTC. Amino acid sequence: CASSYSSGKGETQYF.

The V gene is TRBV18, the J gene TRBJ1-5, with 7 nucleotides matching TRBD1. CDR1 is KGHSH and CDR2 is LQKENI in the germline V gene. CDR3 size: 16 residues. Unmatched junction bases numbered 4, after V lost 1 base and J lost 1 base. CDR3 nucleotides: TGTGCCAGCTCACCACAGGGACAGTTCAGCAATCAGCCCCAGCATTTT. Protein product: CASSPQGQFSNQPQHF.

DNA of the CDR3: TGTGCCAGCAGTCGGACAGGGAGGGGCTCCTACGAGCAGTACTTC. Translated: CASSRTGRGSYEQYF. The chain recombines TRBV5-6 with TRBJ2-7; maybe TRBD1 (8 bases). V was trimmed by 5 bases and J by 0 bases, leaving 15 bases between them. In germline, CDR1 is SGHDT, CDR2 YYEEEE. This CDR3 has 15 residues.